This entry lists 11 T cell receptor beta chains sequenced from one sample in a study of blood T cells in healthy people across ages. A second roughly 6 to 12 cycle PCR used barcoded and J-beta primers. TCRdb reanalysed the 5' RACE reads using MiXCR and keeps one entry per CDR3 protein. The sample comprises around 1,100,000 distinct CDR3 sequences, approximately 38% of which are singletons, and about an eighth rests with the top ten. The sequencing input was blood. These receptors all come from a young man in good health.

The V and J genes are TRBV5-1 and TRBJ1-2; the D gene is possibly TRBD1 (5 bases). The germline gives CDR1 SGHRS, CDR2 YFSETQ. The CDR3 sequence is 15 residues long. Trimming took 4 bases from V and 0 from J, leaving 13 bases between them. Here the CDR3 DNA reads TGCGCCAGCAGCCCCGGACAAGCGACTAACTATGGCTACACCTTC. This codes for CASSPGQATNYGYTF. The complete variable domain, with remaining parts taken from reference TRBV5-1 and TRBJ1-2, reads KAGVTQTPRYLIKTRGQQVTLSCSPISGHRSVSWYQQTPGQGLQFLFEYFSETQRNKGNFPGRFSGRQFSNSRSEMNVSTLELGDSALYLCASSPGQATNYGYTFGSGTRLTVV.

This clonotype was observed a handful of times. The chain has TRBV15 and TRBJ2-1, with a tentative D call TRBD1 (5 bases). The CDR3 runs 17 residues. With 7 bases removed from V and 0 bases from J, the gap between germline ends came to 19 bases. Per germline, CDR1 LNHNV and CDR2 YYDKDF (reference sequence). CDR3 region: CATMGRKTLSSYNEQFF. The CDR3 DNA sequence: TGTGCCACCATGGGGCGCAAAACCCTGAGCTCCTACAATGAGCAGTTCTTC.

The table lists this clonotype with a few counts. V and J are TRBV5-1 and TRBJ1-2; D gene uncertain. The germline gives CDR1 SGHRS, CDR2 YFSETQ. The germline V and J ends were trimmed by 1 base and 0 bases, with 7 bases remaining between them. This CDR3 is built from 14 residues. The CDR3 DNA reads as TGCGCCAGCAGCTTGAAATCAGCTAACTATGGCTACACCTTC. Its translation: CASSLKSANYGYTF.

V and J are TRBV7-9 and TRBJ2-1; 14 bases align to TRBD2. The J call is in doubt because the DNA end fits TRBJ2-7 better. Germline V gene lookup returns CDR1 SEHNR and CDR2 FQNEAQ (reference sequence). The CDR3 is 19 amino acids. The CDR3 bases are TGTGCCAGCAGAGTCCCGACTAGCGGGGGGGGTAGCTCCTACAATGAGCAGTACTTC. Protein product: CASRVPTSGGGSSYNEQYF.

This rearrangement joins TRBV6-1 to TRBJ1-1; 9 positions agree with TRBD1. J lost 5 bases, V lost 3 bases, and 7 bases had no gene match. In germline, CDR1 is MNHNS, CDR2 SASEGT. The CDR3 has 15 amino acids. CDR3 in DNA: TGTGCCAGCAGTGAGTTGGGACAGGGTTGGACTGAAGCTTTCTTT. It is translated as CASSELGQGWTEAFF.

This clonotype was seen at least ten times. The J gene is TRBJ2-5, the V gene TRBV11-2; weak D call: TRBD2 (5 bases). The V and J ends lost 1 base and 1 base respectively, with 7 bases between them. In germline, CDR1 is SGHAT, CDR2 FQNNGV. This CDR3 has 14 residues. The CDR3 sequence: CASSLARGQETQYF. The CDR3 bases are TGTGCCAGCAGCTTAGCCCGGGGCCAAGAGACCCAGTACTTC.

A word on this clonotype: Germline and junction disagree at one end, which may indicate a read error. The chain uses TRBV9 and TRBJ1-1; D unclear. The CDR3 is 12 residues long. CDR1 is SGDLS and CDR2 is YYNGEE in the germline V gene. The CDR3 DNA sequence: TGTGCCGGCAGCCCACCGAACACTGAAGCTTTCTTT. It specifies CAGSPPNTEAFF.

This clonotype came up a few times. V gene TRBV29-1 combines with J gene TRBJ2-3; D may be TRBD2 (5 bases). The V end lost 7 bases, the J end lost 5 bases, and 7 bases lay between the germline ends. CDR1 is SQVTM, CDR2 ANQGSEA, per germline. This CDR3 contains 10 residues. The CDR3 spells CSAGLDTQYF. Written as DNA, the CDR3 is TGCAGCGCGGGATTAGATACGCAGTATTTT.

The chain uses TRBV2 and TRBJ2-7, with D possibly being TRBD1 (5 bases). This CDR3 is 16 amino acids long. Trimming removed 3 bases at V and 0 bases at J, with 15 bases between. Germline values: CDR1 SNHLY, CDR2 FYNNEI. This CDR3 is CASSDWGIKSSYEQYF. Here the CDR3 DNA reads TGTGCCAGCAGTGATTGGGGCATTAAGAGCTCCTACGAGCAGTACTTC.

There are a few counts of this clonotype. This chain uses TRBV3-1 with TRBJ2-5; D not certain. CDR3 length equals 15 residues. V was shortened by 0 bases and J by 4 bases, with 12 bases between the two germline ends. CDR1 and CDR2 (germline): LGHDT, YNNKEL (reference sequence). In nucleotides, the CDR3 is TGTGCCAGCAGCCAAGACGCAGGACGTGGAGAGACCCAGTACTTC. Protein product: CASSQDAGRGETQYF.

This clonotype has a handful of counts. The chain uses TRBV9 and TRBJ2-1, with 10 bases matching TRBD1. After removal of 3 bases from V and 4 bases from J, the junction contained 7 bases not matched to a gene. From germline, CDR1 is SGDLS and CDR2 YYNGEE. The CDR3 totals 16 residues. The CDR3 DNA reads TGTGCCAGCAGCGACAACCGGGACAGGGGATACAATGAGCAGTTCTTC. The encoded protein is CASSDNRDRGYNEQFF.